This TCR beta chain was sequenced in a study of blood T cell repertoires in COVID-19. Study details: There were acute and convalescent COVID-19 samples, and they came from the United States, Italy and Spain. In each case, the material was cDNA or gDNA derived from T cells, B-cell-depleted T cells, or PBMCs.

In the authors' methods: It was from reference gene primer amplification that nucleated cell counts were estimated. Generated by immunoSEQ multiplex PCR, the TCRdb table keeps only in-frame clones and is missing some. That table is the source of V, J and clone size, and D and trimming were worked out from the DNA. The sample comprises about 260,000 clones, just under 90% of which are singletons, and roughly 3.3% rests with the top ten. V shed 6 bases and J 3 bases; nucleotides not matched to a gene: 10. From germline, CDR1 is LGHNT and CDR2 FRNRAP. This CDR3 has 15 residues. Sequenced input: peripheral blood. The genes are TRBV12-5 and TRBJ1-1; TRBD1 agrees at 7 bases. The TCR sequence derives from a woman in her thirties or forties with acute or convalescent COVID-19. CDR3 DNA sequence: TGTGCTAGTGGCCCGACAGGGAAGTTGGACACTGAAGCTTTCTTT. As protein: CASGPTGKLDTEAFF.